The source of this TCR beta chain is a study of monozygotic twins with inflammatory bowel disease (dated by TCRdb to about 2019). As for the study more broadly: The full study comprised 28 monozygotic twin pairs: nine German pairs (four IBD-concordant, five IBD-discordant) and 19 IBD-discordant Danish pairs. Each individual had, on average, about 151 000 unique TCRalpha sequences and 181 000 unique TCRbeta sequences available for analysis. Within discordant pairs, disease-associated traits were sought mainly by comparing IBD patients with their genetically identical healthy co-twins.

Libraries were built with 5' RACE. Each TCR library was prepared from about 4,000 ng of total RNA. cDNA was synthesized with SMARTScribe reverse transcriptase in eight separate reactions per sample. Unique molecular identifiers containing a 6-nucleotide sample barcode were introduced through template switching during cDNA synthesis. TCRalpha and TCRbeta cDNA was amplified by two nested PCRs of about 15 and 9 cycles, with bead purification after each PCR. Before amplification, the cDNA was treated with uracil DNA-glycosylase and purified using the QIAquick PCR purification kit. The second PCR added Illumina TruSeq-compatible adapters along with sample-specific barcodes. TapeStation and Qubit were used to check library quality and concentration, and roughly 4.9 ng of each library was pooled. The pooled libraries were sequenced with 2 x 100 bp reads and custom sequencing primers on an Illumina HiSeq2500 single-index Rapid Run. Per the authors' processing: PCR and sequencing errors were corrected by UMI-based consensus assembly using MiGEC version 1.2.6. MiXCR version 2.1.1 handled V(D)J alignment, clonotype assembly and CDR3 extraction. To normalise gene usage, clonotype sharing and MAIT/NKT TCR abundance, the top 1000, 10 000 and 20 000 clonotypes in each sample were analysed. Diversity was computed as the inverse Simpson index with the vegan R package after downsampling to 27 000 UMIs. Statistical testing used paired Mann-Whitney U tests on the discordant twin pairs and applied Benjamini-Hochberg correction for multiple testing. After the reads were reprocessed by TCRdb, one entry was made per CDR3 protein sequence, with no DNA. These V and J calls are TCRdb output, not the study's own analysis. The sample's records list a few hundred thousand distinct CDR3 sequences. The ten top clones hold 1.5% to 2% of the sample.

Sequences DFQATT (CDR1) and SNEGSKA (CDR2) are obtained from the germline V gene (reference sequence). From the cysteine up to the phenylalanine, the CDR3 has a length of 12 residues. DNA is not on record. To note about this clonotype: The clone's antigen remains unknown.

From each donor, a 2.5 ml peripheral blood sample was collected into PAXgene tubes and kept at -80 degrees C. Without any T cell sorting, total RNA was extracted from whole blood using the PAXgene blood miRNA kit on an automated QIAcube. Peripheral blood from monozygotic twin pairs, either concordant or discordant for inflammatory bowel disease, underwent deep TCRalpha and TCRbeta repertoire profiling that used unique molecular barcoding. For every twin pair, smoking habits were documented, and each individual was categorised as a current, former or never smoker. Summary of the overall study and its limitations: Compared with healthy twins, IBD patients shared fewer clonotypes with other individuals, and the difference was most pronounced in patients with signs of disease activity. A decrease in TCRbeta repertoire diversity, as measured by inverse Simpson index, was observed in IBD patients compared with their healthy co-twins. Repertoire similarity did not differ between concordant and discordant twins, which could be due to limited statistical power. The analysis was unable to tell different T cell subtypes apart. Differing immunosuppressive treatments among patients may have added background noise and inter-individual variability to the repertoires. The results gave no support for a single strong signal or clonotype linked to IBD.

The rearrangement joined TRBV20-1 to TRBJ2-7; TCRdb indicates TRBD1, and absent DNA this call remains unverified. Sequenced: blood. This sequence originates from a human donor with ulcerative colitis or Crohn's disease, or a healthy co-twin of an affected twin (not recorded which). The CDR3 region has the sequence CSARETGWEQYF.